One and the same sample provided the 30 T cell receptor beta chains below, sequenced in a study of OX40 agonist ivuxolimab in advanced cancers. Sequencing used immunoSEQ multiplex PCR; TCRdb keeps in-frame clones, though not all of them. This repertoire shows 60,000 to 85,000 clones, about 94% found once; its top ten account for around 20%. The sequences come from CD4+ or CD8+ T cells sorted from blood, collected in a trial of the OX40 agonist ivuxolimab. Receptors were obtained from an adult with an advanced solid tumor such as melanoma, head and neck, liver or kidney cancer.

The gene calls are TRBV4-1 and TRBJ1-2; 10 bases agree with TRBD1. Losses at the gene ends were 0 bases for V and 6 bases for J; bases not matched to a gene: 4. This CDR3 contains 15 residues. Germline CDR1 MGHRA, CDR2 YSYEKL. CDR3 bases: TGCGCCAGCAGCCAAGAAGGGGACAGGGGCCATGGCTACACCTTC. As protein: CASSQEGDRGHGYTF.

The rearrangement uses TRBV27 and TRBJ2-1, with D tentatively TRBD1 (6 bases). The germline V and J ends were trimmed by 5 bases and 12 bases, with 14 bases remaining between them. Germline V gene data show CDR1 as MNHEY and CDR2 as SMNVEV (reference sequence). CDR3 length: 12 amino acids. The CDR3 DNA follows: TGTGCCAGCAGTCACCCGGACAGTTGGCAGTTCTTC. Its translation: CASSHPDSWQFF.

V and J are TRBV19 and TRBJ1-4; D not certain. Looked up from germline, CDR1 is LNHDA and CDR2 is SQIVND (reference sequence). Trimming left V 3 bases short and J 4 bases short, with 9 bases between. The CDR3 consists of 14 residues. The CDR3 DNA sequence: TGTGCCAGTAGTATGTTGGACGGTAATGAAAAACTGTTTTTT. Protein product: CASSMLDGNEKLFF.

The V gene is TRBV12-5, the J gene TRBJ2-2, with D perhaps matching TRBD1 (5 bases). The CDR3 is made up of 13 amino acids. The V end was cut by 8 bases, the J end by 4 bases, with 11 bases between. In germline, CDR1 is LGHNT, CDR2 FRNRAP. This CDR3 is CASRGRATGELFF. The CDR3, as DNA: TGTGCTAGTAGGGGAAGGGCCACCGGGGAGCTGTTTTTT.

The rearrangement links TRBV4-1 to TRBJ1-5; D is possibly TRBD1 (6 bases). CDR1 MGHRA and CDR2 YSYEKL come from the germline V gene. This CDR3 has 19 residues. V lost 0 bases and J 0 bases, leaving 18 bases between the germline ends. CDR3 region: CASSQDPPTRDNSNQPQHF. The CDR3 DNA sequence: TGCGCCAGCAGCCAAGATCCCCCGACGAGGGACAATAGCAATCAGCCCCAGCATTTT.

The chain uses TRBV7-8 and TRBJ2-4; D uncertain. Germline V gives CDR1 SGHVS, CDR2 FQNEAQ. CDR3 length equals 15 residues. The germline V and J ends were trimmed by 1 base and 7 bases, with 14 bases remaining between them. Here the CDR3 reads CASSLVSTAPNIQYF. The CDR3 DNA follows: TGTGCCAGCAGCTTAGTTTCTACTGCGCCCAACATTCAGTACTTC.

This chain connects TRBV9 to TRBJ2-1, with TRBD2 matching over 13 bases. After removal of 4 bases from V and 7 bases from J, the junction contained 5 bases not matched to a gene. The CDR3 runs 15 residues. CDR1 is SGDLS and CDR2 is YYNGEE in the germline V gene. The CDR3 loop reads CASSPGLAGVNEQFF. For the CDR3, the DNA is TGTGCCAGCAGCCCAGGACTAGCGGGAGTAAATGAGCAGTTCTTC.

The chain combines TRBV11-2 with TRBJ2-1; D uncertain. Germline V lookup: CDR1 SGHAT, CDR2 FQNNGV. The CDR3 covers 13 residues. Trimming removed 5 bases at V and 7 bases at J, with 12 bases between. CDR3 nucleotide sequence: TGTGCCAGCAGCACCCCGCGCGCGAATGAGCAGTTCTTC. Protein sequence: CASSTPRANEQFF. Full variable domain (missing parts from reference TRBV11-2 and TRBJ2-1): EAGVAQSPRYKIIEKRQSVAFWCNPISGHATLYWYQQILGQGPKLLIQFQNNGVVDDSQLPKDRFSAERLKGVDSTLKIQPAKLEDSAVYLCASSTPRANEQFFGPGTRLTVL.

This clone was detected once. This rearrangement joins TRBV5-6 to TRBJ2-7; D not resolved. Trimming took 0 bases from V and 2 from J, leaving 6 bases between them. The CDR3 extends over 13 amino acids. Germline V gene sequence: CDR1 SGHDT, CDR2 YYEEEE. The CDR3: CASSLGRPYEQYF. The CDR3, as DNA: TGTGCCAGCAGCTTGGGCAGACCCTACGAGCAGTACTTC.

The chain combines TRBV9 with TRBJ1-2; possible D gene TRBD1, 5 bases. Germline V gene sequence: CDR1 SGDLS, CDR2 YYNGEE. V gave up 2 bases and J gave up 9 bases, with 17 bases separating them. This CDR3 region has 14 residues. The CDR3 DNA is TGTGCCAGCAGCGTTGGGGGTATGGACGTAAGCTACACCTTC. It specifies CASSVGGMDVSYTF. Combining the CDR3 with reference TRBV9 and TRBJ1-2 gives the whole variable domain DSGVTQTPKHLITATGQRVTLRCSPRSGDLSVYWYQQSLDQGLQFLIQYYNGEERAKGNILERFSAQQFPDLHSELNLSSLELGDSALYFCASSVGGMDVSYTFGSGTRLTVV.

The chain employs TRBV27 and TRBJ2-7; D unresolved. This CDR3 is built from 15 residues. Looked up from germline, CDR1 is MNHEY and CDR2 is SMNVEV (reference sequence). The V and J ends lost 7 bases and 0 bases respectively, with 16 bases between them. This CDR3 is CASTPKRGISYEQYF. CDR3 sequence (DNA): TGTGCCAGCACCCCGAAACGTGGCATCTCCTACGAGCAGTACTTC.

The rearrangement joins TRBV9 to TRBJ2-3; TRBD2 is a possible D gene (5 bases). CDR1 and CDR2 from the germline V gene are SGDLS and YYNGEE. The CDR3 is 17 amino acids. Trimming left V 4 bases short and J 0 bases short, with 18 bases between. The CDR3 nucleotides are TGTGCCAGCAGCCCCTGGGCCTGGACTGATAGCACAGATACGCAGTATTTT. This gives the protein CASSPWAWTDSTDTQYF. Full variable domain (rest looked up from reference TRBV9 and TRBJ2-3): DSGVTQTPKHLITATGQRVTLRCSPRSGDLSVYWYQQSLDQGLQFLIQYYNGEERAKGNILERFSAQQFPDLHSELNLSSLELGDSALYFCASSPWAWTDSTDTQYFGPGTRLTVL.

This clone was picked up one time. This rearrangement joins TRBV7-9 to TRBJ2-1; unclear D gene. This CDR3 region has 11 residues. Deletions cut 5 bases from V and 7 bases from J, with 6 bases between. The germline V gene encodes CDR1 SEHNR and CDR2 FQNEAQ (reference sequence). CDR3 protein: CASSLGNEQFF. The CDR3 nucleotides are TGTGCCAGCAGCCTTGGTAATGAGCAGTTCTTC.

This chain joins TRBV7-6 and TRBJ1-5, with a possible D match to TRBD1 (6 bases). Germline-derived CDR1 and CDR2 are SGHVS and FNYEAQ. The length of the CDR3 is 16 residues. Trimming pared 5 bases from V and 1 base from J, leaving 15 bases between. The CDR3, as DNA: TGTGCCAGCAGCCCATACCAGACAGGCAGCAATCAGCCCCAGCATTTT. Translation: CASSPYQTGSNQPQHF.

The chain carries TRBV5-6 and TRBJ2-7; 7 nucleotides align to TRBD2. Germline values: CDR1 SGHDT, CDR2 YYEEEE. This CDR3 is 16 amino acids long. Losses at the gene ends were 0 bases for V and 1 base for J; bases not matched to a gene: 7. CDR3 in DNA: TGTGCCAGCAGCTTGGGAGGAGCGGGGATTTCCTACGAGCAGTACTTC. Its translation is CASSLGGAGISYEQYF.

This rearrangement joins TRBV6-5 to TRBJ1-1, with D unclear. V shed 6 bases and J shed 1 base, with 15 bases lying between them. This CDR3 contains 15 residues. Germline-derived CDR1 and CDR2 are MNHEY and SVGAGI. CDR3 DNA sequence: TGTGCCAGCAGCAAGAGACGTATCTCGAACACTGAAGCTTTCTTT. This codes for CASSKRRISNTEAFF.

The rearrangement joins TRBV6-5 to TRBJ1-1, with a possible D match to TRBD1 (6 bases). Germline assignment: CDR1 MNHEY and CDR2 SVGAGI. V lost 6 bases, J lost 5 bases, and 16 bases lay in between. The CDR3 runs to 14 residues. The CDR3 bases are TGTGCCAGCAGCCCCCTCAGGGGAGGGACTGAAGCTTTCTTT. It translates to CASSPLRGGTEAFF.

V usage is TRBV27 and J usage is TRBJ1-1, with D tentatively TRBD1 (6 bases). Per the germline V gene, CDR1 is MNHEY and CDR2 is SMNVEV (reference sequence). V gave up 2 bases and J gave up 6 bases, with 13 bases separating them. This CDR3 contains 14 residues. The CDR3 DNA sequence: TGTGCCAGCAGTTTAGGGATAAGGGGGGCTGAAGCTTTCTTT. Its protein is CASSLGIRGAEAFF.

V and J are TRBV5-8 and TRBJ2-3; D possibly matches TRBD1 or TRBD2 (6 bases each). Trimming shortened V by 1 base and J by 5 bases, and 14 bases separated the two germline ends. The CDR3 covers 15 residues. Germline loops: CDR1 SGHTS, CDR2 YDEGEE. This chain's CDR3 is CASSLMGGFGDTQYF. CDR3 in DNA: TGTGCCAGCAGCTTGATGGGGGGCTTTGGAGATACGCAGTATTTT.

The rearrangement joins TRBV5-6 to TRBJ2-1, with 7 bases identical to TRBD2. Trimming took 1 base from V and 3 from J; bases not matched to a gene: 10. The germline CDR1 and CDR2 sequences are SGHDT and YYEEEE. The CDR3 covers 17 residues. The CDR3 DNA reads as TGTGCCAGCAGCTTGCCCCAATCGCGGGGGATCTACAATGAGCAGTTCTTC. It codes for CASSLPQSRGIYNEQFF.

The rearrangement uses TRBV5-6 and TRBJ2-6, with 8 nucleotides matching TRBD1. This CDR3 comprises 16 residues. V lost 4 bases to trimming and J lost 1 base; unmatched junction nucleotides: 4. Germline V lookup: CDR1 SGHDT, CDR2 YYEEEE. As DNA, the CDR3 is TGTGCCAGCAGCATCGGACAGGGATCTGGGGCCAACGTCCTGACTTTC. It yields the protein CASSIGQGSGANVLTF.

The CDR3 coding sequence is TGTGCCAGCAGTTTAGGGCCTAGCGGGAGTTACGAGCAGTACTTC. Translated: CASSLGPSGSYEQYF. The chain uses TRBV9 and TRBJ2-7; 10 nucleotides match TRBD2. CDR3 length equals 15 residues. The junction had 9 bases not matched to a gene; V was cut back by 5 bases and J by 4 bases. The V gene's germline CDR1 is SGDLS and CDR2 YYNGEE.

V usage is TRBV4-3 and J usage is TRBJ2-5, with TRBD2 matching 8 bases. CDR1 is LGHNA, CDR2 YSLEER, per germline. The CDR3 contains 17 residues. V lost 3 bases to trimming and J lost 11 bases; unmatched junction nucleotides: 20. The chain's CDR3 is CASSQITGGTIAAEQYF. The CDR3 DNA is TGCGCCAGCAGCCAGATCACGGGGGGGACGATTGCCGCGGAGCAGTACTTC.

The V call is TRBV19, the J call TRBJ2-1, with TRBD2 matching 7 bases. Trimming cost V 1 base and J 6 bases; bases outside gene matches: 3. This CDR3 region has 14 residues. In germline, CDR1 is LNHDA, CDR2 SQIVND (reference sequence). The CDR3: CASSIVIAGNEQFF. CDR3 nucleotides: TGTGCCAGTAGTATAGTCATAGCGGGCAATGAGCAGTTCTTC.

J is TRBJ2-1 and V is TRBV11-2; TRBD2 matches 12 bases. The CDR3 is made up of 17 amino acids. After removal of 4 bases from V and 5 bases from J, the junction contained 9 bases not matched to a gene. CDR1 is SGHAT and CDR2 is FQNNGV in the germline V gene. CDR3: CASSYPLAGGTNNEQFF. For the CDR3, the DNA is TGTGCCAGCAGCTACCCTCTAGCGGGGGGGACCAACAATGAGCAGTTCTTC.

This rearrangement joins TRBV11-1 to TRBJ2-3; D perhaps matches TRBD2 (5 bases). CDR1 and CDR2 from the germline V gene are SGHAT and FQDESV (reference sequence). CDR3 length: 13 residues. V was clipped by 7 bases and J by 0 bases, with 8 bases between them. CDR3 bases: TGTGCCAGCAACGAGCGGAGCACAGATACGCAGTATTTT. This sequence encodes CASNERSTDTQYF. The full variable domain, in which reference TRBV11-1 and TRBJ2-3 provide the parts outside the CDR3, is EAEVAQSPRYKITEKSQAVAFWCDPISGHATLYWYRQILGQGPELLVQFQDESVVDDSQLPKDRFSAERLKGVDSTLKIQPAELGDSAMYLCASNERSTDTQYFGPGTRLTVL.

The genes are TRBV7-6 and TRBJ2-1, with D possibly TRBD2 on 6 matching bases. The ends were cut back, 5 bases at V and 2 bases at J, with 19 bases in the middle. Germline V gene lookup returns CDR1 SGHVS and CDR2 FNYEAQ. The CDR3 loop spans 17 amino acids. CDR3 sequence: CASSVTLAVRTYNEQFF. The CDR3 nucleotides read TGTGCCAGCAGCGTAACCTTAGCGGTGAGGACCTACAATGAGCAGTTCTTC. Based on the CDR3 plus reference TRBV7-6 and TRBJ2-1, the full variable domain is GAGVSQSPRYKVTKRGQDVALRCDPISGHVSLYWYRQALGQGPEFLTYFNYEAQQDKSGLPNDRFSAERPEGSISTLTIQRTEQRDSAMYRCASSVTLAVRTYNEQFFGPGTRLTVL.

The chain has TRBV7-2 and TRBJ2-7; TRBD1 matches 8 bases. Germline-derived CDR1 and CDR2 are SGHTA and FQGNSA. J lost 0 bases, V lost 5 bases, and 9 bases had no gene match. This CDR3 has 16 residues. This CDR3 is CASSPVRDRTSYEQYF. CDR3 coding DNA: TGTGCCAGCAGCCCAGTCCGGGACAGGACCTCCTACGAGCAGTACTTC.

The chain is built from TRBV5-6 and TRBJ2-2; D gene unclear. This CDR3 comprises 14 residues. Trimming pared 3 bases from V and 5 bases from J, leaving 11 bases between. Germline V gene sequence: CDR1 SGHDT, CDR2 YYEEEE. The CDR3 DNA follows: TGTGCCAGCAGCTCACCGTACCAGACCGGGGAGCTGTTTTTT. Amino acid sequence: CASSSPYQTGELFF.

In nucleotides, the CDR3 is TGTGCCATCTGGACAGCCTACAATGAGCAGTTCTTC. Translating it yields CAIWTAYNEQFF. This sequence joins TRBV27 and TRBJ2-1; D is possibly TRBD1 (6 bases). The CDR3 is 12 residues long. The germline V and J ends were trimmed by 10 bases and 2 bases, with 9 bases remaining between them. CDR1 is MNHEY and CDR2 is SMNVEV in the germline V gene (reference sequence).